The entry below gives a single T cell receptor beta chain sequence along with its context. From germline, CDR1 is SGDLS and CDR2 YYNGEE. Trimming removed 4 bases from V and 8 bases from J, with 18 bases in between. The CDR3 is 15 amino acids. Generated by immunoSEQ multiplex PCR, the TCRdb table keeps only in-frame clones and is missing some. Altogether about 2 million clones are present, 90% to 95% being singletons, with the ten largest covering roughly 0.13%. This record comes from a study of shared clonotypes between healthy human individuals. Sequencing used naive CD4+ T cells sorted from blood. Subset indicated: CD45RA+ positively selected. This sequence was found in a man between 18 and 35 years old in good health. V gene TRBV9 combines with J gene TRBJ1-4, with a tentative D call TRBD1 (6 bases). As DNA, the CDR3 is TGTGCCAGCAGCACCCGACAGGATGGGGGAGAAAAACTGTTTTTT. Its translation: CASSTRQDGGEKLFF.